The clone carrying this T cell receptor beta chain came up many times. Its antigen remains unidentified. These data belong to a study of T cell repertoires in cytomegalovirus infection. MiXCR was run by TCRdb on the reads, yielding one entry per CDR3 protein. Here the sample spans roughly 800,000 distinct CDR3 sequences, under 35% being singletons. The TCR comes from a human donor in good health (CMV status not recorded). Some clones in this sample may be carry-over from other donors' samples. Source: cultured CD8+ T cells from PBMCs, taken from culture after CMV antigen stimulation.

Here the CDR3 reads CASSSDEGTSGGPITGELFF. As DNA, the CDR3 is TGTGCCAGCAGTTCGGACGAAGGGACTAGCGGGGGGCCTATCACCGGGGAGCTGTTTTTT. This sequence joins TRBV7-8 and TRBJ2-2; 15 bases match TRBD2. The CDR3 runs to 20 residues. CDR1 and CDR2 (germline): SGHVS, FQNEAQ. Trimming took 6 bases from V and 4 from J; bases not matched to a gene: 15.